The 13 T cell receptor beta chains reported below all come from one sample, sequenced in a study of cytomegalovirus exposure and HLA in healthy donors. Primers: 60 Vbeta forward and 13 Jbeta reverse. Repertoires were generated with immunoSEQ multiplex PCR, while TCRdb's copy carries only in-frame clones and drops some. This sample has about 150,000 clones, with approximately 84% found just once. The sequenced sample consisted of PBMCs. The receptors shown here come from a woman aged 18-30 years in good health and CMV-seronegative.

The V call is TRBV14, the J call TRBJ1-5; no definite D call. This CDR3 comprises 15 residues. Germline lookup yields CDR1 SGHDN and CDR2 FVKESK. Trimming stripped 4 bases from V and 2 bases from J, with 12 bases between. The CDR3 region is CASSLGYGGNQPQHF. Here the CDR3 DNA reads TGTGCCAGCAGCCTGGGGTACGGGGGCAATCAGCCCCAGCATTTT.

Details on this clone: Since no conserved phenylalanine or tryptophan closes the CDR3, a read error is the likely cause. The chain couples TRBV6-6 to TRBJ2-7, with 9 bases lining up with TRBD1. This CDR3 contains 15 residues. J gave up 4 bases and V 5 bases, and 9 bases lay outside the gene matches. CDR1 is MNHNY and CDR2 is SVGAGI in the germline V gene (reference sequence). The CDR3 coding sequence is TGTGCCAGCAGTCAGCCCGGGACAGGGACTTACGAGCAGTACATC. This encodes CASSQPGTGTYEQYI.

The genes are TRBV28 and TRBJ2-7; D might be TRBD1 (6 bases). The CDR3 has 14 amino acids. V was trimmed by 3 bases and J by 7 bases, leaving 16 bases between them. The V gene's germline CDR1 is MDHEN and CDR2 SYDVKM. CDR3 protein: CASSFLGARGEQYF. The CDR3 nucleotides read TGTGCCAGCAGTTTTTTAGGGGCTAGGGGGGAGCAGTACTTC.

The V gene is TRBV15, the J gene TRBJ2-7; 7 bases are a match to TRBD1. CDR3 length equals 16 residues. V was pared by 5 bases and J by 5 bases, with 15 bases of the junction left unmatched. Germline V gene lookup returns CDR1 LNHNV and CDR2 YYDKDF (reference sequence). Here the CDR3 reads CATSSLWGTEQDEQYF. As DNA, the CDR3 is TGTGCCACCAGCTCCCTTTGGGGGACAGAACAAGACGAGCAGTACTTC.

This clone was found once. The CDR3 loop reads CASSPGTGLSGYTF. As DNA, the CDR3 is TGTGCCAGCAGTCCCGGGACAGGGCTTTCAGGCTACACCTTC. This chain uses TRBV28 with TRBJ1-2; 9 bases map to TRBD1. V gave up 5 bases and J gave up 8 bases; unmatched junction bases: 9. This CDR3 is built from 14 residues. Germline V gives CDR1 MDHEN, CDR2 SYDVKM.

This rearrangement joins TRBV7-2 to TRBJ2-5, with D tentatively TRBD2 (5 bases). Trimming stripped 3 bases from V and 5 bases from J, with 10 bases between. The V gene's germline CDR1 is SGHTA and CDR2 FQGNSA. CDR3 size: 13 residues. In nucleotides, the CDR3 is TGTGCCAGCAGCTTTAGGAGAGGGGAGACCCAGTACTTC. Translation gives CASSFRRGETQYF.

The V call is TRBV18, the J call TRBJ1-4; TRBD1 matches at 7 bases. This CDR3 is 16 amino acids long. The germline gives CDR1 KGHSH, CDR2 LQKENI. The J segment lost 5 bases and the V segment lost 2 bases, leaving 8 bases of the junction unmatched. The chain's CDR3 is CASSPEVMGQNEKLFF. CDR3 nucleotides: TGTGCCAGCTCACCAGAGGTTATGGGACAGAATGAAAAACTGTTTTTT.

J is TRBJ1-6 and V is TRBV5-1; possible D gene TRBD1, 5 bases. This CDR3 contains 15 residues. V was cut by 0 bases and J by 7 bases, with 11 bases left in between. Germline assignment: CDR1 SGHRS and CDR2 YFSETQ. The CDR3 nucleotides read TGCGCCAGCAGCTTGGAGGTCGGGGGAAATTCACCCCTCCACTTT. It translates to CASSLEVGGNSPLHF. The full variable domain, with the rest looked up from reference TRBV5-1 and TRBJ1-6, is KAGVTQTPRYLIKTRGQQVTLSCSPISGHRSVSWYQQTPGQGLQFLFEYFSETQRNKGNFPGRFSGRQFSNSRSEMNVSTLELGDSALYLCASSLEVGGNSPLHFGNGTRLTVT.

The rearrangement uses TRBV7-9 and TRBJ1-5, with D maybe TRBD1 (5 bases). The CDR3 sequence is 14 residues long. Germline V gives CDR1 SEHNR, CDR2 FQNEAQ (reference sequence). Trimming took 3 bases from V and 4 from J, leaving 10 bases between them. This CDR3 is CASSFSGMNQPQHF. The DNA of the CDR3 is TGTGCCAGCAGCTTCTCAGGGATGAATCAGCCCCAGCATTTT.

The chain links TRBV6-6 to TRBJ1-2, with D possibly TRBD1 on 6 matching bases. This CDR3 contains 15 residues. The V end lost 2 bases, the J end lost 0 bases, and 10 bases lay between the germline ends. In germline, CDR1 is MNHNY, CDR2 SVGAGI (reference sequence). The CDR3 DNA reads as TGTGCCAGCAGTTACACAGGGTGGGCTAACTATGGCTACACCTTC. It is translated as CASSYTGWANYGYTF.

The V call is TRBV18, the J call TRBJ1-1, with D perhaps matching TRBD1 (6 bases). V was trimmed by 2 bases and J by 4 bases, leaving 17 bases between them. From germline, CDR1 is KGHSH and CDR2 LQKENI. CDR3 length equals 16 residues. In nucleotides, the CDR3 is TGTGCCAGCTCACCATCGTCGGGGGGGCCGGGCACTGAAGCTTTCTTT. Amino acids: CASSPSSGGPGTEAFF.

The rearrangement joins TRBV5-1 to TRBJ1-2; D may be TRBD1 (5 bases). In germline, CDR1 is SGHRS, CDR2 YFSETQ. The CDR3 consists of 14 residues. Trimming stripped 4 bases from V and 8 bases from J, with 18 bases between. In nucleotides, the CDR3 is TGCGCCAGCAGCCAGGGACTTCTAGCAGAGGGCTACACCTTC. It specifies CASSQGLLAEGYTF.

The genes are TRBV6-1 and TRBJ2-2; 7 bases match TRBD2. The germline gives CDR1 MNHNS, CDR2 SASEGT. This CDR3 comprises 14 residues. Unmatched junction bases numbered 3, after V lost 1 base and J lost 7 bases. The CDR3 is CASSEVPSGGELFF. The CDR3 region has the DNA TGTGCCAGCAGTGAAGTCCCTAGCGGCGGGGAGCTGTTTTTT.